This TCR beta chain was sequenced in a study of T cells in Graves' hyperthyroidism and ophthalmopathy. The CDR3 is made up of 12 amino acids. V dropped 0 bases and J dropped 9 bases, with 7 bases sitting between them. CDR1 is SGHDT, CDR2 YYEEEE, per germline. Study findings and constraints: Progression to ophthalmopathy was predicted a median of roughly 6.8 months early.

About this clonotype: What it recognizes is unknown.

It was RNA transcripts that yielded the amplified TCR beta CDR3 regions. The HTBI primer set served for first-round RT-PCR of the TCR CDR3. TCRdb passed the multiplex PCR reads through MiXCR, listing each CDR3 protein once. The sample lists about 700,000 distinct CDR3 sequences, 14% occurring once. This clonotype was sampled from a woman aged 18-35 years with Graves' hyperthyroidism. Sequenced material: blood. The genes are TRBV5-6 and TRBJ2-4; D remains ambiguous. The CDR3 coding sequence is TGTGCCAGCAGCTTGGGTATAAGCATTCAGTACTTC. It translates to CASSLGISIQYF.